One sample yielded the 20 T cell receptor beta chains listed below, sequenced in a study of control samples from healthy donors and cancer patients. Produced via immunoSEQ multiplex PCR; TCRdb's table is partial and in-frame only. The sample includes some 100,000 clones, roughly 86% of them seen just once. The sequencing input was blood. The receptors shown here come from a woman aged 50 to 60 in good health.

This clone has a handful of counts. The CDR3 DNA reads TGTGCCAGCAGTGAAGGCTTCAGGCATAGTCGGAGGGGGCTCAATCAGCCCCAGCATTTT. This gives the protein CASSEGFRHSRRGLNQPQHF. V and J are TRBV2 and TRBJ1-5; TRBD1 agrees at 7 bases. Per germline, CDR1 SNHLY and CDR2 FYNNEI. V shed 1 base and J 3 bases; nucleotides not matched to a gene: 18. This CDR3 has 20 residues.

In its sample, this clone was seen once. Here the CDR3 reads CASSPISTVNTEAFF. The CDR3 DNA follows: TGTGCCAGCAGCCCTATCTCGACAGTGAACACTGAAGCTTTCTTT. V is TRBV27 and J is TRBJ1-1; TRBD1 might be the D (5 bases). Germline CDR1 is MNHEY and CDR2 is SMNVEV (reference sequence). This CDR3 has 15 residues. Trimming left V 6 bases short and J 0 bases short, with 14 bases between.

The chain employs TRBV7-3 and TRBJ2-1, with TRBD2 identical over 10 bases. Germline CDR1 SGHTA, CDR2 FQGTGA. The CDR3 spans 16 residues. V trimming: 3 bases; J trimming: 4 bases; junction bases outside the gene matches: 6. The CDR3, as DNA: TGTGCCAGCAGCTTGCTAGCGGGAGAGGCGTACAATGAGCAGTTCTTC. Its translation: CASSLLAGEAYNEQFF.

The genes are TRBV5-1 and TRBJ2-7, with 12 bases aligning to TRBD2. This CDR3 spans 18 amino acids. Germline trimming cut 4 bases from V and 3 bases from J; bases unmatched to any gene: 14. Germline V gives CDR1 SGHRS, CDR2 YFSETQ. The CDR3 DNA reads TGCGCCAGCAGCATCGGACTAGCGGGGAGTACGATTGTCTACGAGCAGTACTTC. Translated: CASSIGLAGSTIVYEQYF. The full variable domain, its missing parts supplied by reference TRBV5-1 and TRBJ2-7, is KAGVTQTPRYLIKTRGQQVTLSCSPISGHRSVSWYQQTPGQGLQFLFEYFSETQRNKGNFPGRFSGRQFSNSRSEMNVSTLELGDSALYLCASSIGLAGSTIVYEQYFGPGTRLTVT.

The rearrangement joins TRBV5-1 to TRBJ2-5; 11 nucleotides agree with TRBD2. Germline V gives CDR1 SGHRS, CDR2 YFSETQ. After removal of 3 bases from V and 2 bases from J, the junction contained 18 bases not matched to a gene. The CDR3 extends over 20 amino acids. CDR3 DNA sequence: TGCGCCAGCAGCTCATCCACGGTTAGCCGTCGACTAGCGGGACAAGAGACCCAGTACTTC. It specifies CASSSSTVSRRLAGQETQYF.

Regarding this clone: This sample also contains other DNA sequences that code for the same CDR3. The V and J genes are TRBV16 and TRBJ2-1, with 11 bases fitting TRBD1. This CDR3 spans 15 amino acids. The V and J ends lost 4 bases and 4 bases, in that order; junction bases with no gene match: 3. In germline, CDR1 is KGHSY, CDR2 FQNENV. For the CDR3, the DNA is TGTGCCAGCAGCCGAGGGACAGGGGGATACAATGAGCAGTTCTTC. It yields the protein CASSRGTGGYNEQFF.

The CDR3, as DNA: TGTGCCAGCAGCGTAGATGGCGGGGTCGGCACCGGGGAGCTGTTTTTT. Residues: CASSVDGGVGTGELFF. The gene calls are TRBV9 and TRBJ2-2; a possible D gene is TRBD2 (6 bases). Germline lookup yields CDR1 SGDLS and CDR2 YYNGEE. This CDR3 has 16 amino acids. V was pared by 0 bases and J by 4 bases, with 13 bases between.

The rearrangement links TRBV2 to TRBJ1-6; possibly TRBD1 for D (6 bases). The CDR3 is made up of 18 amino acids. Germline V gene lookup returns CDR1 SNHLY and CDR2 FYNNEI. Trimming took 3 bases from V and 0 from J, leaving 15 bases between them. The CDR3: CASSESWGLSSYNSPLHF. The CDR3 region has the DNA TGTGCCAGCAGTGAGTCGTGGGGGCTAAGCTCCTATAATTCACCCCTCCACTTT. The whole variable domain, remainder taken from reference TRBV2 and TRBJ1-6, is EPEVTQTPSHQVTQMGQEVILRCVPISNHLYFYWYRQILGQKVEFLVSFYNNEISEKSEIFDDQFSVERPDGSNFTLKIRSTKLEDSAMYFCASSESWGLSSYNSPLHFGNGTRLTVT.

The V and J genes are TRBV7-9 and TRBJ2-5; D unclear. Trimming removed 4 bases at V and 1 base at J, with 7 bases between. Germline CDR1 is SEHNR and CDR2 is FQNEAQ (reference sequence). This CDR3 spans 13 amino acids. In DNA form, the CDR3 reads TGTGCCAGCAGCTCGATGAGCCAAGAGACCCAGTACTTC. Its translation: CASSSMSQETQYF.

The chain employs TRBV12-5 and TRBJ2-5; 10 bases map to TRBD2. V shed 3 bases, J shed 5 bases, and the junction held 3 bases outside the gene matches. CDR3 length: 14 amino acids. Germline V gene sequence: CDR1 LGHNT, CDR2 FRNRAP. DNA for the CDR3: TGTGCTAGTGGTTTAGCGGGGGGGCGGGAGACCCAGTACTTC. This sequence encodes CASGLAGGRETQYF.

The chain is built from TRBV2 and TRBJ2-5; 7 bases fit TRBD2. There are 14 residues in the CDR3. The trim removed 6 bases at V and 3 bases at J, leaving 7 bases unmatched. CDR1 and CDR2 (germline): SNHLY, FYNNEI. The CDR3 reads CASSYQRGKETQYF. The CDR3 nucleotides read TGTGCCAGCAGCTATCAGCGGGGCAAAGAGACCCAGTACTTC.

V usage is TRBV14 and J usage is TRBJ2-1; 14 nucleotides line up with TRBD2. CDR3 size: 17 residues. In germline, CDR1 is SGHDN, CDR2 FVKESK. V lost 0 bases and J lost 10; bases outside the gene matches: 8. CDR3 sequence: CASSQDETSGRAGEQFF. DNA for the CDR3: TGTGCCAGCAGCCAAGATGAGACTAGCGGGAGGGCCGGGGAGCAGTTCTTC.

The CDR3 reads CASSPDSGRETQYF. CDR3 coding DNA: TGTGCCAGCAGCCCCGACTCGGGACGGGAGACCCAGTACTTC. The chain employs TRBV9 and TRBJ2-5; D possibly uses TRBD1 or TRBD2 (5 bases each). V gave up 4 bases and J gave up 5 bases, with 15 bases separating them. The CDR3 covers 14 residues. From germline, CDR1 is SGDLS and CDR2 YYNGEE.

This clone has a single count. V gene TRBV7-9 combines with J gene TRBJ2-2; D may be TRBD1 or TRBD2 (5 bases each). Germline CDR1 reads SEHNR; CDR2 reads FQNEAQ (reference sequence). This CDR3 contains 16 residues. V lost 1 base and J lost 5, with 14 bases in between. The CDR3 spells CASSLVGTPSTGELFF. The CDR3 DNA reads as TGTGCCAGCAGCTTAGTAGGGACCCCAAGTACCGGGGAGCTGTTTTTT.

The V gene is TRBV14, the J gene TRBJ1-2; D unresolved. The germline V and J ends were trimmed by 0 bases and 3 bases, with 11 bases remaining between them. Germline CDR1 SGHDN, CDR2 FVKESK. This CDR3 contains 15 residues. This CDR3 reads CASSQDLETYYGYTF. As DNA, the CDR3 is TGTGCCAGCAGCCAAGATCTGGAAACCTACTATGGCTACACCTTC.

The CDR3 DNA sequence: TGTGCCAGCATCGTCGCCTACGAGCAGTACTTC. It encodes CASIVAYEQYF. The gene calls are TRBV5-8 and TRBJ2-7, with D unresolved. The CDR3 length is 11 residues. The germline CDR1 and CDR2 sequences are SGHTS and YDEGEE. Trimming removed 6 bases from V and 2 bases from J, with 6 bases in between.

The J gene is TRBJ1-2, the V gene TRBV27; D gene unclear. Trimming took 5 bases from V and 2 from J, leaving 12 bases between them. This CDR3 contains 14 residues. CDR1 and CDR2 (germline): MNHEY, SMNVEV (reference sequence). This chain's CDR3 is CASSGRGSNYGYTF. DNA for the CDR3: TGTGCCAGCAGTGGCAGAGGGAGCAACTATGGCTACACCTTC.

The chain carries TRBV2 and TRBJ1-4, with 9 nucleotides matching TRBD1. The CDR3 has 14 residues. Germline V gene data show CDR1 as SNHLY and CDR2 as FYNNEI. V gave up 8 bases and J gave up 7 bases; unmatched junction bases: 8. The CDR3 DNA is TGTGCCAGCGGGGGACAGGGTAAAGGTGAAAAACTGTTTTTT. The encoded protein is CASGGQGKGEKLFF.

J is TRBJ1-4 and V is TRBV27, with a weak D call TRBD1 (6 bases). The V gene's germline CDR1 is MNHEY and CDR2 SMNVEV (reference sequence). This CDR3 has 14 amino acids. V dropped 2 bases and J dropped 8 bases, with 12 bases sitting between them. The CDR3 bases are TGTGCCAGCAGTTTAAGGGGGGCTCGCGAAAAACTGTTTTTT. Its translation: CASSLRGAREKLFF. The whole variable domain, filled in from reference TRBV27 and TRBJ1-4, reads EAQVTQNPRYLITVTGKKLTVTCSQNMNHEYMSWYRQDPGLGLRQIYYSMNVEVTDKGDVPEGYKVSRKEKRNFPLILESPSPNQTSLYFCASSLRGAREKLFFGSGTQLSVL.

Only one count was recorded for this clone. CDR3 residues: CASSEGYGPLEQYF. The CDR3 DNA reads as TGTGCCAGCAGTGAGGGGTATGGCCCTCTCGAGCAGTACTTC. V gene TRBV27 combines with J gene TRBJ2-7; D may match TRBD1 or TRBD2 (5 bases each). Trimming removed 5 bases from V and 6 bases from J, with 17 bases in between. CDR3 length equals 14 residues. Germline V gene sequence: CDR1 MNHEY, CDR2 SMNVEV (reference sequence).